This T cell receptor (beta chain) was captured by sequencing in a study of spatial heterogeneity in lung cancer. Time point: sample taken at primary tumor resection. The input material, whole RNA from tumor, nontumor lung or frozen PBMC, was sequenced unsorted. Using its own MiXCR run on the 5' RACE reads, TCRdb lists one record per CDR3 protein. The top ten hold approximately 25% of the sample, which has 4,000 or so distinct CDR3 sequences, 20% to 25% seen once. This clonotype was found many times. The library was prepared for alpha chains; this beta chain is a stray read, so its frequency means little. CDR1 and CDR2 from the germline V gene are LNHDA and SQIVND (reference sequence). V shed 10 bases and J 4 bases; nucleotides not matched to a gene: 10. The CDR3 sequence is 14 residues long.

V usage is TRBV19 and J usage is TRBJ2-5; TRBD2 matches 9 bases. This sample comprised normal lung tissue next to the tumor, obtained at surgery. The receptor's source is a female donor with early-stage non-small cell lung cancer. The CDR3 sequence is CATRDSGGRETQYF. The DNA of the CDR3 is TGTGCCACCCGAGACAGCGGGGGGCGAGAGACCCAGTACTTC. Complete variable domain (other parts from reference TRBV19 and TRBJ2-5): DGGITQSPKYLFRKEGQNVTLSCEQNLNHDAMYWYRQDPGQGLRLIYYSQIVNDFQKGDIAEGYSVSREKKESFPLTVTSAQKNPTAFYLCATRDSGGRETQYFGPGTRLLVL.